Listed below are T cell receptor beta chains from one sample, sequenced in a study of cytomegalovirus exposure and HLA in healthy donors. Method: immunoSEQ multiplex PCR; TCRdb's copy keeps in-frame clones and lacks some. The sample records about 140,000 clones, about three quarters being singletons. The source material was PBMCs. These receptors were obtained from a woman aged 40 to 49 in good health and CMV-seronegative. Each CDR3 is given with its conserved first and last residue. The D gene is left open where the match is weak. A row's size may be missing; if present it is once, few, many or a size class.

TRBV27	TRBD1	NA	TRBJ2-1	TGTGCCAGCAGTTCTCTCCGGGACAGGGCCTACAATGAGCAGTTCTTC	CASSSLRDRAYNEQFF
TRBV7-9	TRBD1	NA	TRBJ2-3	TGTGCCAGCAGCTTAGGCAGGGGACAGCGCACAGATACGCAGTATTTT	CASSLGRGQRTDTQYF
TRBV7-9	NA	NA	TRBJ2-6	TGTGCCAGCAGCTCGACGGGTAGCTCTGGGGCCAACGTCCTGACTTTC	CASSSTGSSGANVLTF
TRBV19	TRBD1	NA	TRBJ1-5	TGTGCCAGTACTAAATTAGGGGGCTCTTGGAGCAATCAGCCCCAGCATTTT	CASTKLGGSWSNQPQHF
TRBV29-1	NA	once	TRBJ2-1	TGCAGCGTTGGATCCTCCGGCCAGGGACTCAATGAGCAGTTCTTC	CSVGSSGQGLNEQFF
TRBV28	TRBD2	NA	TRBJ2-3	TGTGCCAGCAGTTCCCTCGGCGGGGGGGCGTCGGATACGCAGTATTTT	CASSSLGGGASDTQYF
TRBV28	TRBD1	few	TRBJ1-6	TGTGCCAGCAACCAATTGACAGGGGGCGATTCACCCCTCCACTTT	CASNQLTGGDSPLHF
TRBV2	NA	NA	TRBJ2-1	TGTGCCACCTCAACGACAGGGCAGTTCTTC	CATSTTGQFF
TRBV4-1	NA	NA	TRBJ2-5	TGCGCCAGCAGTTCAGGGGGGTTATTTGAGACCCAGTACTTC	CASSSGGLFETQYF
TRBV5-1	TRBD2	once	TRBJ2-5	TGCGCCAGCAGCTTGCGGGGGGGCGGTGAGACCCAGTACTTC	CASSLRGGGETQYF
TRBV29-1	NA	NA	TRBJ1-1	TGCAGCGTTGGGGGGGGGTTCGGTGAGGGGTACACTGAAGCTTTCTTT	CSVGGGFGEGYTEAFF
TRBV2	TRBD1	few	TRBJ1-1	TGTGCCAGCAGTTCTGACAGGGACACTGAAGCTTTCTTT	CASSSDRDTEAFF
TRBV5-6	NA	NA	TRBJ1-2	TGTGCCAGCAGCTTGGGACCGGGAGGTGGCTACACCTTC	CASSLGPGGGYTF
TRBV7-3	TRBD1	NA	TRBJ2-3	TGTGCCAGCAGCCCGGGCTTCCGGGACAGAAACACAGATACGCAGTATTTT	CASSPGFRDRNTDTQYF
TRBV9	NA	NA	TRBJ2-1	TGTGCCAGCAGCGTAGGGGGAGGTTTTACCGATGAGCAGTTCTTC	CASSVGGGFTDEQFF
TRBV27	NA	once	TRBJ1-2	TGTGCCAGCAGGCTTAGGCAGGGGTGGTTGGATGGCTACACCTTC	CASRLRQGWLDGYTF
TRBV28	NA	NA	TRBJ1-2	TGTGCCAGCGGACAGTGGGTCGATGGCTACACCTTC	CASGQWVDGYTF
TRBV27	TRBD1	NA	TRBJ2-3	TGTGCCAGCAGTTCCGGGACAGGCATTGACCGCACAGATACGCAGTATTTT	CASSSGTGIDRTDTQYF
TRBV11-2	TRBD1	NA	TRBJ1-1	TGTGCCAGCAGCTTATGGGACAGGGGGCGAAAGACTGAAGCTTTCTTT	CASSLWDRGRKTEAFF
TRBV11-2	NA	NA	TRBJ1-1	TGTGCCAGCAGTTTTGCGGGGCATTCTGAAGCTTTCTTT	CASSFAGHSEAFF